One sample yielded the 29 T cell receptor beta chains listed below, sequenced in a study of T cell changes during pregnancy in multiple sclerosis. The repertoire was sequenced with immunoSEQ multiplex PCR; TCRdb's copy has only in-frame clones and lacks some. The table records approximately 65,000 clones, around 93% of them present only once. The source material was CD4+ T cells from peripheral blood mononuclear cells, sampled in the first trimester of pregnancy. These receptors all stem from a female donor with multiple sclerosis, enrolled in a pregnancy study.

The chain couples TRBV4-1 to TRBJ2-2; weak D call: TRBD1 (8 bases). Looked up from germline, CDR1 is MGHRA and CDR2 is YSYEKL. V was shortened by 4 bases and J by 11 bases, with 14 bases between the two germline ends. CDR3 length: 13 residues. Here the CDR3 DNA reads TGCGCCAGCAGCCGAACAGGGGGGGCAGAGCTGTTTTTT. This gives the protein CASSRTGGAELFF.

The chain links TRBV10-3 to TRBJ1-2; possible D gene TRBD1, 6 bases. V gave up 10 bases and J gave up 4 bases, with 19 bases separating them. Germline CDR1 is ENHRY and CDR2 is SYGVKD. This CDR3 is 14 amino acids long. CDR3 in amino acids: CATKYPDRSYGYTF. CDR3 coding DNA: TGTGCCACCAAGTACCCGGACAGATCCTATGGCTACACCTTC.

The chain carries TRBV18 and TRBJ1-1; TRBD1 matches at 8 bases. The CDR3 extends over 13 amino acids. Germline CDR1 is KGHSH and CDR2 is LQKENI. V shed 7 bases and J 2 bases; nucleotides not matched to a gene: 3. The CDR3 region has the DNA TGTGCCAGCTTTACAGGGGGTAACACTGAAGCTTTCTTT. Amino acids: CASFTGGNTEAFF.

This clone was observed once. The J gene is TRBJ2-2, the V gene TRBV7-3; the match to TRBD1 covers 12 bases. Unmatched junction bases numbered 2, after V lost 5 bases and J lost 4 bases. Germline CDR1 is SGHTA and CDR2 is FQGTGA. The CDR3 extends over 15 amino acids. CDR3 residues: CASSRDRGPTGELFF. CDR3 nucleotide sequence: TGTGCCAGCAGCCGGGACAGGGGGCCCACCGGGGAGCTGTTTTTT.

The genes are TRBV27 and TRBJ2-7; 11 bases fit TRBD1. The trim removed 3 bases at V and 8 bases at J, leaving 12 bases unmatched. Germline assignment: CDR1 MNHEY and CDR2 SMNVEV (reference sequence). The CDR3 consists of 16 residues. In DNA, the CDR3 is TGTGCCAGCAGTTTCCTGTCCGGGACAGGGGGAGTGCAGCAGTACTTC. Protein: CASSFLSGTGGVQQYF.

The gene calls are TRBV9 and TRBJ2-6; 10 bases are a match to TRBD1. Germline CDR1 reads SGDLS; CDR2 reads YYNGEE. The length of the CDR3 is 20 residues. Germline trimming cut 4 bases from V and 1 base from J; bases unmatched to any gene: 14. CDR3 bases: TGTGCCAGCAGCCCCCGTGGACAGGGGGAGATTTGGTCTGGGGCCAACGTCCTGACTTTC. It codes for CASSPRGQGEIWSGANVLTF.

The chain joins TRBV7-2 to TRBJ1-2, with D tentatively TRBD1 (6 bases). V shed 2 bases and J shed 1 base, with 17 bases lying between them. The CDR3 spans 17 residues. The germline gives CDR1 SGHTA, CDR2 FQGNSA. The CDR3 spells CASSLKSGQPLNYGYTF. CDR3 bases: TGTGCCAGCAGCTTAAAGTCGGGACAACCTCTTAACTATGGCTACACCTTC.

The gene calls are TRBV29-1 and TRBJ2-2, with TRBD2 matching 9 bases. Germline values: CDR1 SQVTM, CDR2 ANQGSEA. V shed 7 bases, J shed 0 bases, and the junction held 9 bases outside the gene matches. This CDR3 spans 16 amino acids. For the CDR3, the DNA is TGCAGCGGTGGGGTCGGCGGGGGGGCGAACACCGGGGAGCTGTTTTTT. Translated: CSGGVGGGANTGELFF.

DNA for the CDR3: TGTGCCAGCAGTAGGGGGGGGGAGTATCAGCCCCAGCATTTT. Translating it yields CASSRGGEYQPQHF. The chain joins TRBV6-6 to TRBJ1-5; D may be TRBD1 (6 bases). V lost 5 bases to trimming and J lost 5 bases, with 13 bases between them. Looked up from germline, CDR1 is MNHNY and CDR2 is SVGAGI (reference sequence). The CDR3 extends over 14 amino acids.

This clone came up once. The V call is TRBV6-5, the J call TRBJ2-4; maybe TRBD1 (6 bases). The length of the CDR3 is 12 residues. CDR1 is MNHEY, CDR2 SVGAGI, per germline. Trimming removed 5 bases at V and 7 bases at J, with 9 bases between. The CDR3 protein is CASSPQGNIQYF. CDR3 coding DNA: TGTGCCAGCAGTCCCCAGGGGAACATTCAGTACTTC.

This chain links TRBV19 with TRBJ2-7; 10 nucleotides agree with TRBD2. The germline V gene has CDR1 LNHDA and CDR2 SQIVND (reference sequence). This CDR3 spans 16 amino acids. The ends lost 7 bases at V and 0 bases at J; junction bases unmatched: 9. Here the CDR3 reads CASIGYERGGSYEQYF. The CDR3 region has the DNA TGTGCCAGTATAGGATATGAGCGGGGGGGCTCCTACGAGCAGTACTTC.

The V and J genes are TRBV30 and TRBJ2-3; 8 bases map to TRBD2. CDR1 and CDR2 from the germline V gene are GTSNPN and SVGIG (reference sequence). Trimming cost V 5 bases and J 4 bases; bases outside gene matches: 5. This CDR3 has 13 amino acids. CDR3 sequence reads: CAWEGLASDTQYF. CDR3 bases: TGTGCCTGGGAAGGACTAGCTTCAGATACGCAGTATTTT.

The rearrangement uses TRBV21-1 and TRBJ1-1. TRBV21-1 is an annotated pseudogene. This CDR3 spans 15 amino acids. The CDR3 is CASSKSPEMNTEAFF. The CDR3 nucleotides read TGTGCCAGCAGCAAATCTCCTGAGATGAACACTGAAGCTTTCTTT.

The chain employs TRBV30 and TRBJ1-2; perhaps TRBD1 as D (6 bases). V was cut by 3 bases and J by 4 bases, with 15 bases left in between. Per the germline V gene, CDR1 is GTSNPN and CDR2 is SVGIG (reference sequence). The CDR3 has 14 amino acids. The CDR3 bases are TGTGCCTGGAGCGGACAGACAGGAATCTATGGCTACACCTTC. It yields the protein CAWSGQTGIYGYTF. The variable domain in full, with the rest retrieved from reference TRBV30 and TRBJ1-2, is SQTIHQWPATLVQPVGSPLSLECTVEGTSNPNLYWYRQAAGRGLQLLFYSVGIGQISSEVPQNLSASRPQDRQFILSSKKLLLSDSGFYLCAWSGQTGIYGYTFGSGTRLTVV.

In DNA, the CDR3 is TGTGCCAGCAGCGGGCGGGTTGATGAAAAACTGTTTTTT. It specifies CASSGRVDEKLFF. The rearrangement links TRBV5-6 to TRBJ1-4; D remains unclear. From germline, CDR1 is SGHDT and CDR2 YYEEEE. Trimming cost V 4 bases and J 6 bases, with 10 bases left between them. The CDR3 sequence is 13 residues long.

This sequence joins TRBV2 and TRBJ1-2; TRBD1 aligns across 7 bases. CDR3 length: 14 amino acids. Looked up from germline, CDR1 is SNHLY and CDR2 is FYNNEI. J gave up 4 bases and V 2 bases, and 4 bases lay outside the gene matches. This CDR3 is CASSEKGAPYGYTF. The CDR3 coding sequence is TGTGCCAGCAGTGAAAAGGGGGCTCCCTATGGCTACACCTTC.

This sequence joins TRBV30 and TRBJ1-6, with 9 bases matching TRBD1. J was trimmed by 8 bases and V by 1 base; bases with no gene match: 0. Germline V gives CDR1 GTSNPN, CDR2 SVGIG (reference sequence). This CDR3 comprises 13 residues. CDR3 region: CAWSGQGDSPLHF. DNA for the CDR3: TGTGCCTGGAGTGGACAGGGGGATTCACCCCTCCACTTT. Variable domain in full (rest from reference TRBV30 and TRBJ1-6): SQTIHQWPATLVQPVGSPLSLECTVEGTSNPNLYWYRQAAGRGLQLLFYSVGIGQISSEVPQNLSASRPQDRQFILSSKKLLLSDSGFYLCAWSGQGDSPLHFGNGTRLTVT.

The V gene is TRBV5-8, the J gene TRBJ2-4; 9 positions match TRBD1. CDR3 size: 14 residues. The ends lost 4 bases at V and 6 bases at J; junction bases unmatched: 5. In germline, CDR1 is SGHTS, CDR2 YDEGEE. The CDR3 loop is CASSMDRGVNIQYF. The CDR3, as DNA: TGTGCCAGCAGCATGGACAGGGGTGTAAACATTCAGTACTTC. The full variable domain, completed using reference TRBV5-8 and TRBJ2-4, is EAGVTQSPTHLIKTRGQQATLRCSPISGHTSVYWYQQALGLGLQFLLWYDEGEERNRGNFPPRFSGRQFPNYSSELNVNALELEDSALYLCASSMDRGVNIQYFGAGTRLSVL.

The rearrangement uses TRBV5-6 and TRBJ1-1; 8 positions match TRBD1. Germline CDR1 SGHDT, CDR2 YYEEEE. The CDR3 is 13 amino acids. The V gene end was trimmed by 0 bases and the J gene end by 6 bases; junction bases not matched to a gene: 1. The CDR3 loop reads CASSLVGQAEAFF. The CDR3 DNA reads as TGTGCCAGCAGCTTGGTGGGACAGGCTGAAGCTTTCTTT.

This clone was seen a few times. This chain connects TRBV7-9 to TRBJ1-1; the D is unclear. Trimming removed 2 bases from V and 3 bases from J, with 22 bases in between. Germline CDR1 reads SEHNR; CDR2 reads FQNEAQ (reference sequence). The CDR3 loop spans 18 amino acids. Written as DNA, the CDR3 is TGTGCCAGCAGCTTATCCGGTGGGTTTGTACTAAAGGACACTGAAGCTTTCTTT. Translated: CASSLSGGFVLKDTEAFF.

This clone was counted once. The V and J genes are TRBV5-1 and TRBJ2-5; 9 bases fit TRBD2. J gave up 5 bases and V 5 bases, and 7 bases lay outside the gene matches. The CDR3 contains 14 residues. Germline V gene lookup returns CDR1 SGHRS and CDR2 YFSETQ. CDR3 sequence: CASSDSGGLETQYF. CDR3 DNA sequence: TGCGCCAGCAGTGATAGCGGGGGTCTGGAGACCCAGTACTTC.

The chain employs TRBV5-8 and TRBJ1-5; TRBD1 is a possible D gene (5 bases). The V and J ends lost 4 bases and 5 bases respectively, with 13 bases between them. CDR3 length: 14 amino acids. Germline V lookup: CDR1 SGHTS, CDR2 YDEGEE. The CDR3: CASSTGVRDQPQHF. Here the CDR3 DNA reads TGTGCCAGCAGCACAGGAGTCCGCGATCAGCCCCAGCATTTT.

The chain combines TRBV7-3 with TRBJ2-5; TRBD2 is a possible D gene (5 bases). This CDR3 is built from 14 residues. The germline CDR1 and CDR2 sequences are SGHTA and FQGTGA. Trimming stripped 5 bases from V and 5 bases from J, with 15 bases between. The CDR3 DNA reads TGTGCCAGCAGCGAGAATCGGGGTCAGGAGACCCAGTACTTC. Translated, it gives CASSENRGQETQYF.

The J gene is TRBJ2-3, the V gene TRBV6-1, with D possibly being TRBD2 (6 bases). V lost 4 bases, J lost 5 bases, and 16 bases lay in between. The CDR3 totals 15 residues. From germline, CDR1 is MNHNS and CDR2 SASEGT. CDR3 DNA: TGTGCCAGCAGTGTGCCCGCGGGGCCAGGAGATACGCAGTATTTT. Translated: CASSVPAGPGDTQYF.

The rearrangement links TRBV9 to TRBJ2-1; 7 bases line up with TRBD2. Germline values: CDR1 SGDLS, CDR2 YYNGEE. The length of the CDR3 is 19 residues. Trimming took 3 bases from V and 3 from J; bases not matched to a gene: 18. The CDR3, as DNA: TGTGCCAGCAGCGCTATCCCGGCTAGCGGTACGTATAACTACAATGAGCAGTTCTTC. Translation: CASSAIPASGTYNYNEQFF.

This clone was counted a single time. This sequence joins TRBV6-4 and TRBJ2-4; weak D call: TRBD2 (7 bases). The germline CDR1 and CDR2 sequences are MRHNA and SNTAGT. Trimming removed 3 bases at V and 0 bases at J, with 15 bases between. The CDR3 has 17 residues. CDR3 in DNA: TGTGCCAGCAGTGAGGAAGGGGGGGCACTAGCCAAAAACATTCAGTACTTC. Protein sequence: CASSEEGGALAKNIQYF.

The chain couples TRBV23-1 to TRBJ1-6; 8 nucleotides agree with TRBD1. TRBV23-1 is an ORF, with its function uncertain. Unmatched junction bases numbered 14, after V lost 4 bases and J lost 0 bases. The CDR3 extends over 20 amino acids. The DNA for the CDR3 is TGCGCCAGCAGTCCGCCCCTAGGGACAGGAAGTAGCTCCTATAATTCACCCCTCCACTTT. Protein: CASSPPLGTGSSSYNSPLHF.

V is TRBV29-1 and J is TRBJ2-2, with TRBD2 identical over 7 bases. V lost 3 bases to trimming and J lost 1 base; unmatched junction nucleotides: 8. This CDR3 spans 16 amino acids. In germline, CDR1 is SQVTM, CDR2 ANQGSEA. The CDR3 sequence is CSVDHQSGVNTGELFF. In DNA form, the CDR3 reads TGCAGCGTTGACCACCAAAGCGGGGTGAACACCGGGGAGCTGTTTTTT.

This chain links TRBV5-5 with TRBJ1-2, with TRBD1 matching over 7 bases. This CDR3 is 15 amino acids long. The germline V gene encodes CDR1 SGHKS and CDR2 YYEKEE (reference sequence). The V gene end was trimmed by 1 base and the J gene end by 2 bases; junction bases not matched to a gene: 5. The CDR3 nucleotides are TGTGCCAGCAGCTTGCAAGGGGGCGAAAACTATGGCTACACCTTC. As protein: CASSLQGGENYGYTF.